This TCR beta chain was recorded in a study of human T cells and chemical hapten exposure. The time point denotes: patch test 2, 6 weeks after DPC sensitization. As to treatment: therapeutic diphenylcyclopropenone sensitization with weekly scalp DPC. The V and J ends lost 6 bases and 5 bases respectively, with 14 bases between them. CDR3 length: 13 amino acids. Germline CDR1 reads MDHEN; CDR2 reads SYDVKM. This clonotype was counted only a few times. Unique molecular identifiers were linked by the library to individual cDNA molecules. TCRdb re-analysed the RACE reads in MiXCR, keeping a single row per CDR3 protein. The sample yields about 82,000 distinct CDR3 sequences, 10% seen once.

The origin of this receptor is a woman between 50 and 59 years old with alopecia areata. Some clones in this sample may be carry-over from other donors' samples. This chain connects TRBV28 to TRBJ2-7; D possibly matches TRBD1 or TRBD2 (5 bases each). This material consisted of whole blood, taken in connection with sensitization to the hapten diphenylcyclopropenone (DPC). The CDR3 bases are TGTGCCAGCAGCCCTCCGGGACGCCACGAGCAGTACTTC. The encoded protein is CASSPPGRHEQYF.